This entry concerns a single T cell receptor beta chain. Its specificity is not known. The sample is drawn from a study of shared clonotypes between healthy human individuals. Study summary: A donor's plate count was three for CD4 naive and three for CD4 memory; CD8 naive had two and CD8 memory one.

This CDR3 is 18 amino acids long. Looked up from germline, CDR1 is SGHRS and CDR2 is YFSETQ. After removal of 4 bases from V and 7 bases from J, the junction contained 14 bases not matched to a gene. The table came from immunoSEQ multiplex PCR; TCRdb's copy has only in-frame clones and leaves some out. The table has about 2 million clones, 90% to 95% seen once. Study-wide findings and caveats: As a rule, naive subsets had a larger estimated richness than memory subsets.

The receptor was derived from a man younger than 35 in good health. This rearrangement joins TRBV5-1 to TRBJ2-1; 13 bases agree with TRBD2. The specimen sequenced was naive CD4+ T cells sorted from blood. Indicated subset: CD45RA+ positively selected. The CDR3 region is CASSPDPRTSGGENEQFF. The CDR3 DNA sequence: TGCGCCAGCAGCCCCGATCCCAGGACTAGCGGGGGCGAAAATGAGCAGTTCTTC.